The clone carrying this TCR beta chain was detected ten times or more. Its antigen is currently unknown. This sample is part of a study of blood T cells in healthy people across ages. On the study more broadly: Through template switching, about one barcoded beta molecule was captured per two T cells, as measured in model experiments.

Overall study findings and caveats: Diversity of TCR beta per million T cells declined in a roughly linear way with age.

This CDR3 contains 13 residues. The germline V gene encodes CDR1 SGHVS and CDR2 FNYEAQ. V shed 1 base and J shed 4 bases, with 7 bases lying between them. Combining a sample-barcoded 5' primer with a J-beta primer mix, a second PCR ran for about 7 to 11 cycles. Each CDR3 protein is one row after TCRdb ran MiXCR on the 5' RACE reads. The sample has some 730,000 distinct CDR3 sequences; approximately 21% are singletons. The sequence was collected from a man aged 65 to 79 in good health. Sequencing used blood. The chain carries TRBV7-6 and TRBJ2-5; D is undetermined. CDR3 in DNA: TGTGCCAGCAGCTTAGATGGGCGAGAGACCCAGTACTTC. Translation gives CASSLDGRETQYF.